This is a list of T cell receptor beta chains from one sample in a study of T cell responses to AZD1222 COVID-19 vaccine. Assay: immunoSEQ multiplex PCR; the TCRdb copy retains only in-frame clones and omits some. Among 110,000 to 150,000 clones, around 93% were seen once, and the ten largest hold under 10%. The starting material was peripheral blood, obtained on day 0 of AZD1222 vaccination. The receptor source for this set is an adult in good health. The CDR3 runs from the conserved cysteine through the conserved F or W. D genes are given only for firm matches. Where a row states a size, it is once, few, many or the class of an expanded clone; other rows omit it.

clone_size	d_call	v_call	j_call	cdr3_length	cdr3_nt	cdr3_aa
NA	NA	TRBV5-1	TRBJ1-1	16	TGCGCCAGCAGCTTGGGGCTTATTGTGTCGGGCACTGAAGCTTTCTTT	CASSLGLIVSGTEAFF
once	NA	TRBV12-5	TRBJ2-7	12	TGTGCTAGTGGTTTGATGACCTACGAGCAGTACTTC	CASGLMTYEQYF
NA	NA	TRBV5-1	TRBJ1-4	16	TGCGCCAGCAGCTTGGCCCCACAGCCGGGGGTTGAAAAACTGTTTTTT	CASSLAPQPGVEKLFF
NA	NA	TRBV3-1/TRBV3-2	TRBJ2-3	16	TGTGCCAGCAGCCAAGACTTGGGATTAGCCTCGGATACGCAGTATTTT	CASSQDLGLASDTQYF
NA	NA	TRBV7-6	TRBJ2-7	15	TGTGCCAGCAGCTCCGGGACCCTCTCCCGCTACGAGCAGTACTTC	CASSSGTLSRYEQYF
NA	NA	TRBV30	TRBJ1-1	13	TGTGCCTGGAGTGTTCAAACACCAACTGAAGCTTTCTTT	CAWSVQTPTEAFF
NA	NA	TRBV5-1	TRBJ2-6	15	TGCGCCAGCAGCTGGGGGAGGTCTGGGGCCAACGTCCTGACTTTC	CASSWGRSGANVLTF
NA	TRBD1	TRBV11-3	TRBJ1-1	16	TGTGCCAGCAGCCCCCGGACAGGGTTGCGGAACACTGAAGCTTTCTTT	CASSPRTGLRNTEAFF
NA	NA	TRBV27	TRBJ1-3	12	TGTGCCAGCGGAATCGGCGGCGGGACCATATATTTT	CASGIGGGTIYF
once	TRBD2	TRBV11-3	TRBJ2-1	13	TGTGCCAGCAGCCAGATAGCGGGCAATGAGCAGTTCTTC	CASSQIAGNEQFF
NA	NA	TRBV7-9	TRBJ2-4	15	TGTGCCAGCAGCTTAAGGATTGGAACCAAAAACATTCAGTACTTC	CASSLRIGTKNIQYF
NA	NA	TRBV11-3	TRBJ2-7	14	TGTGCCAGCAGCGAACAAGGGGGAGCCTACGAGCAGTACTTC	CASSEQGGAYEQYF
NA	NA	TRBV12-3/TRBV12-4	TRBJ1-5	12	TGTGCCAGCAGTTTAGGGGGTCAGCCCCAGCATTTT	CASSLGGQPQHF
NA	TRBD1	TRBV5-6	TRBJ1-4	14	TGTGCCAGCAGCTCGACAGGGCTGAAGGAAAAACTGTTTTTT	CASSSTGLKEKLFF
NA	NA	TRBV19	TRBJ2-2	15	TGTGCCAGTATGGTCGCGACAGGCGGCTCTCGAGAGCTGTTTTTT	CASMVATGGSRELFF
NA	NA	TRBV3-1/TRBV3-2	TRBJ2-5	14	TGTGCCAGCAGCCAAGGCCAGGGGCGGGAGACCCAGTACTTC	CASSQGQGRETQYF
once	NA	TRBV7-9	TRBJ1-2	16	TGTGCCAGCAGCATACAACCCGGGACGCCCCCCTATGGCTACACCTTC	CASSIQPGTPPYGYTF